This T cell receptor (beta chain) was sequenced in a study of Ad26.COV2.S vaccination and SARS-CoV-2 variants. Study-wide findings and caveats: Using TCR breadth and depth analyses may have led to underestimated total T cell responses. Placebo recipients had lower spike-specific TCR breadth than vaccine recipients. Across vaccine and placebo recipients, the breadth of non-spike TCRs was similar. It was reported that spike-specific CD8+ and CD4+ T cell responses were substantially broad after vaccination.

The germline V gene encodes CDR1 MNHEY and CDR2 SVGAGI. This CDR3 is 13 amino acids long. The V gene lost 6 bases and the J gene lost 8 bases, with 16 bases spanning the gap. This table comes from immunoSEQ multiplex PCR, and its TCRdb copy is limited to in-frame clones, with some not included. Seen here are roughly 100,000 clones, about three quarters observed once, and the top ten hold approximately 15%. Regarding this clone: Its matching antigen is unknown.

This sequence was found in a human donor who had recovered from COVID-19. This chain connects TRBV6-5 to TRBJ1-2; D uncertain. The sample was peripheral blood, taken after recovery from COVID-19. Here the CDR3 DNA reads TGTGCCAGCAGAAACCCCGGACGTGAAGGCTACACCTTC. Its translation is CASRNPGREGYTF.